This is a list of T cell receptor beta chains from one sample in a study of CD8 T cells in Susac syndrome. In TCRdb, the immunoSEQ multiplex PCR reads were re-called with MiXCR into one record per CDR3 protein. This table holds about 140,000 distinct CDR3 sequences, approximately 96% found once. The source material was CD4+ T cells from PBMCs. The receptors derive from a human donor with multiple sclerosis. Each CDR3 is given with its conserved first and last residue. D genes are given only for firm matches. Only part of the rows carry a size: once, few, many, or a class if the clone is expanded.

d_call: NA; v_call: TRBV13; j_call: TRBJ2-3; clone_size: NA; cdr3_nt: TGTGCCAGCAGCTCCAGGGGGGCCGGTAAAGATACGCAGTATTTT; cdr3_aa: CASSSRGAGKDTQYF
d_call: NA; v_call: TRBV6-5; j_call: TRBJ2-3; clone_size: once; cdr3_nt: TGTGCCAGCAGAACCACTAGGAGCACAGATACGCAGTATTTT; cdr3_aa: CASRTTRSTDTQYF
d_call: NA; v_call: TRBV7-2; j_call: TRBJ2-7; clone_size: NA; cdr3_nt: TGTGCCACCAAGGTAAACAGGGTGGGCAACTACGAGCAGTACTTC; cdr3_aa: CATKVNRVGNYEQYF
d_call: NA; v_call: TRBV20-1; j_call: TRBJ1-2; clone_size: once; cdr3_nt: TGCAGTGCTAGAGATAATTCTGGGCAGGGCCTCTATGGCTACACCTTC; cdr3_aa: CSARDNSGQGLYGYTF
d_call: NA; v_call: TRBV2; j_call: TRBJ1-5; clone_size: NA; cdr3_nt: TGTGCCAGCAGTGAAGCAGGGCAGGGTAGAGGACAGCCCCAGCATTTT; cdr3_aa: CASSEAGQGRGQPQHF
d_call: NA; v_call: TRBV15; j_call: TRBJ2-7; clone_size: NA; cdr3_nt: TGTGCCACCAGCAGAGAGAAGGGAGACTACGAGCAGTACTTC; cdr3_aa: CATSREKGDYEQYF
d_call: NA; v_call: TRBV29-1; j_call: TRBJ1-2; clone_size: few; cdr3_nt: TGCAGCGTGACGGGACAAAACTATGGCTACACCTTC; cdr3_aa: CSVTGQNYGYTF
d_call: NA; v_call: TRBV20-1; j_call: TRBJ2-5; clone_size: NA; cdr3_nt: TGCAGTGCTATGGGCCGGGGAGACTCTCAAGAGACCCAGTACTTC; cdr3_aa: CSAMGRGDSQETQYF
d_call: TRBD2; v_call: TRBV30; j_call: TRBJ2-4; clone_size: NA; cdr3_nt: TGTGCCTGGAGTGGACCTCGCGGGGGGTACTTC; cdr3_aa: CAWSGPRGGYF
d_call: TRBD2; v_call: TRBV4-3; j_call: TRBJ2-3; clone_size: NA; cdr3_nt: TGCGCCAGCAGCCAAGTCCCCCGGACTAGCGGGGGGGCGGATACGCAGTATTTT; cdr3_aa: CASSQVPRTSGGADTQYF
d_call: TRBD2; v_call: TRBV20-1; j_call: TRBJ2-3; clone_size: NA; cdr3_nt: TGCAGTGCTAGAGACAAGACTAGCGGGAGCTTAGATACGCAGTATTTT; cdr3_aa: CSARDKTSGSLDTQYF
d_call: NA; v_call: TRBV29-1; j_call: TRBJ2-1; clone_size: once; cdr3_nt: TGCAGCGTTGCTAGGGGGTACAATGAGCAGTTCTTC; cdr3_aa: CSVARGYNEQFF
d_call: NA; v_call: TRBV7-9; j_call: TRBJ2-3; clone_size: NA; cdr3_nt: TGTGCCAGCAGCTTACCAGTTCCAGATACGCAGTATTTT; cdr3_aa: CASSLPVPDTQYF
d_call: NA; v_call: TRBV20-1; j_call: TRBJ2-7; clone_size: NA; cdr3_nt: TGCAGTGCTACTGACGGGACACGTGTATACGAGCAGTACTTC; cdr3_aa: CSATDGTRVYEQYF
d_call: NA; v_call: TRBV4-1; j_call: TRBJ2-1; clone_size: NA; cdr3_nt: TGCGCCAGCAGCCAAGAAGGGGCGGCTAGCAGATACAATGAGCAGTTCTTC; cdr3_aa: CASSQEGAASRYNEQFF
d_call: TRBD1; v_call: TRBV6-1; j_call: TRBJ1-5; clone_size: few; cdr3_nt: TGTGCCAGCAGTGAAGGTAGACAGGGCTGGCAGCCCCAGCATTTT; cdr3_aa: CASSEGRQGWQPQHF
d_call: TRBD2; v_call: TRBV6-4; j_call: TRBJ2-3; clone_size: NA; cdr3_nt: TGTGCCAGCAGTGACTCACGGCTAGCGGGAAGCTATACGCAGTATTTT; cdr3_aa: CASSDSRLAGSYTQYF
d_call: NA; v_call: TRBV6-5; j_call: TRBJ2-3; clone_size: NA; cdr3_nt: TGTGCCAGCAGTTACAGGGGGAGGCCAGATACGCAGTATTTT; cdr3_aa: CASSYRGRPDTQYF
d_call: TRBD2; v_call: TRBV20-1; j_call: TRBJ2-1; clone_size: NA; cdr3_nt: TGCAGTGCCAGGACTAGCGGGAGTCCCTCCTACAATGAGCAGTTCTTC; cdr3_aa: CSARTSGSPSYNEQFF
d_call: NA; v_call: TRBV9; j_call: TRBJ2-7; clone_size: NA; cdr3_nt: TGTGCCAGCAGCGCATGGCCGAGCTCCTACGAGCAGTACTTC; cdr3_aa: CASSAWPSSYEQYF
d_call: NA; v_call: TRBV27; j_call: TRBJ1-4; clone_size: NA; cdr3_nt: TGTGCCAGCAGTATCGGGACCAGGGGAAAACTGTTTTTT; cdr3_aa: CASSIGTRGKLFF
d_call: NA; v_call: TRBV28; j_call: TRBJ1-6; clone_size: NA; cdr3_nt: TGTGCCAGCAGTTTTATCAGGGCTTCACCCCTCCACTTT; cdr3_aa: CASSFIRASPLHF
d_call: NA; v_call: TRBV2; j_call: TRBJ2-3; clone_size: NA; cdr3_nt: TGTGCCAGCAGTGTACGGCGCACAGATACGCAGTATTTT; cdr3_aa: CASSVRRTDTQYF
d_call: NA; v_call: TRBV6-2/TRBV6-3; j_call: TRBJ2-1; clone_size: NA; cdr3_nt: TGTGCCAGCAGCCGGGGCCCCCATGTGATCTTC; cdr3_aa: CASSRGPHVIF
d_call: NA; v_call: TRBV9; j_call: TRBJ2-7; clone_size: NA; cdr3_nt: TGTGCCAGCAGCGTAGAAGCGGACCCCATGTCCGAGCAGTACTTC; cdr3_aa: CASSVEADPMSEQYF
d_call: TRBD1; v_call: TRBV5-1; j_call: TRBJ2-7; clone_size: NA; cdr3_nt: TGCGCCAGCAGCCCATGGGACAGGGGATTCGAGCAGTACTTC; cdr3_aa: CASSPWDRGFEQYF
d_call: NA; v_call: TRBV20-1; j_call: TRBJ2-7; clone_size: NA; cdr3_nt: TGCAGTGCTAGAGGTGGGGCCCGGTACGAGCAGTACTTC; cdr3_aa: CSARGGARYEQYF
d_call: NA; v_call: TRBV30; j_call: TRBJ1-5; clone_size: NA; cdr3_nt: TGTGCCTGGAGTAGGAGGGGCCTCAATCAGCCCCAGCATTTT; cdr3_aa: CAWSRRGLNQPQHF
d_call: NA; v_call: TRBV25-1; j_call: TRBJ2-6; clone_size: NA; cdr3_nt: TGTGCCACCAGGGACTCTGGGGCCAACGTCCTGACTTTC; cdr3_aa: CATRDSGANVLTF